The present T cell receptor (beta chain) was sequenced within a study of blood T cell repertoires in COVID-19. Study information: Samples came from the United States, Italy and Spain, spanning acute and convalescent COVID-19. In each case, the material was cDNA or gDNA derived from T cells, B-cell-depleted T cells, or PBMCs.

How the authors handled the data: For nucleated cells, counts were estimated from reference gene primer amplification. The method was immunoSEQ multiplex PCR; TCRdb's version includes in-frame clones alone and lacks a portion of them. Clone size and V and J calls were adopted from that table, with D and trimming inferred from the DNA. The sample contains around 140,000 clones, 70% to 80% of which appear only once. Material: peripheral blood. This receptor was identified in an elderly woman with active or convalescent COVID-19.

CDR3 amino acids: CASSPTGGEETQYF. The DNA of the CDR3 is TGTGCCAGCAGCCCGACGGGGGGCGAAGAGACCCAGTACTTC. The chain is built from TRBV7-3 and TRBJ2-5; TRBD2 might be the D (7 bases). CDR1 and CDR2 from the germline V gene are SGHTA and FQGTGA. The CDR3 is 14 residues long. The V gene lost 5 bases and the J gene lost 3 bases, with 13 bases spanning the gap.